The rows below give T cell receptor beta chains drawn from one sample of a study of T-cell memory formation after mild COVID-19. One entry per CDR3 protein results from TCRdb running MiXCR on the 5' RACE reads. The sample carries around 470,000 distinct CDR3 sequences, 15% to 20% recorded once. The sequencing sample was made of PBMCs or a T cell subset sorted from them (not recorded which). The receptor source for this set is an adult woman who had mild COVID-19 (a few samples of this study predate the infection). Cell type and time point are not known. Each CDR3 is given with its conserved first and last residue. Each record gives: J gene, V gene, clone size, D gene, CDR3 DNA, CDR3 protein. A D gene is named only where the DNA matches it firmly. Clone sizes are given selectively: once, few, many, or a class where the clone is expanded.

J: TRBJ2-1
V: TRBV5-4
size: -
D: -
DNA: TGTGCCAGCAGCTCCCGTCGGGGCTACAATGAGCAGTTCTTC
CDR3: CASSSRRGYNEQFF

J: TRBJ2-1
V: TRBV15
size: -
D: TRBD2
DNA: TGTGCCACCAGCAGTGGACTAGCAGGGCCCGAGCAGTTCTTC
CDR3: CATSSGLAGPEQFF

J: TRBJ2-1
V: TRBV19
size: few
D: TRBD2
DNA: TGTGCCAGTAGTATCCGGACTAGCGGCCACAATGAGCAGTTCTTC
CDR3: CASSIRTSGHNEQFF

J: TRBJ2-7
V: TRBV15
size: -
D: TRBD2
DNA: TGTGCCACCAGCAGAGAACGAGCGGGAGCCTACGAGCAGTACTTC
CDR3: CATSRERAGAYEQYF

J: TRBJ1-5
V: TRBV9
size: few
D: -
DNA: TGTGCCAGCAGCGTAGGGCCACAGGCGGATCAGCCCCAGCATTTT
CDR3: CASSVGPQADQPQHF

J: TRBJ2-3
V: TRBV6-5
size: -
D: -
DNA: TGTGCCAGCAGAGCCCACAGCACAGATACGCAGTATTTT
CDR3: CASRAHSTDTQYF

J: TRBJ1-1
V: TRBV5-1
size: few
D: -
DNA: TGCGCCAGCAGCTTGTCTCGAACTGAAGCTTTCTTT
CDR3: CASSLSRTEAFF

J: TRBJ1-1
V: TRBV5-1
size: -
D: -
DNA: TGCGCCAGCAGCGGATACAGTGAAGCTTTCTTT
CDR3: CASSGYSEAFF

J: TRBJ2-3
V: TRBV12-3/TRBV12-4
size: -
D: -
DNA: TGTGCCAGCACTACTAGTTCGAGCACAGATACGCAGTATTTT
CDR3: CASTTSSSTDTQYF

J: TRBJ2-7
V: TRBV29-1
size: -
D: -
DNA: TGCAGCGTGGGCCTCTACGAGCAGTACTTC
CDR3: CSVGLYEQYF

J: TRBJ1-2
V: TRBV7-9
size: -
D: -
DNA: TGTGCCAGCAGAACGCAGACGGGCGGCTACACCTTC
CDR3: CASRTQTGGYTF